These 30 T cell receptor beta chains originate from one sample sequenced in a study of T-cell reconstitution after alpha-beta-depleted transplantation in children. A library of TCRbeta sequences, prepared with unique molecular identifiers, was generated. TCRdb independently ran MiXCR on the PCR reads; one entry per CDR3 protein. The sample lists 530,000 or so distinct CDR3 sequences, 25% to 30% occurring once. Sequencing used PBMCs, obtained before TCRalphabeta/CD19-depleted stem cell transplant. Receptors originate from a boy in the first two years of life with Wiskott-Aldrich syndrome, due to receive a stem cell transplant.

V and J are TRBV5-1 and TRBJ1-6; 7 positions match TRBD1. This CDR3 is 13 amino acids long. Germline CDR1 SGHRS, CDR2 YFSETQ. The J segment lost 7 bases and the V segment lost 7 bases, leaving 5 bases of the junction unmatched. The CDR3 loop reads CASAQGGNSPLHF. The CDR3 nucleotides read TGCGCCAGCGCCCAGGGGGGGAATTCACCCCTCCACTTT.

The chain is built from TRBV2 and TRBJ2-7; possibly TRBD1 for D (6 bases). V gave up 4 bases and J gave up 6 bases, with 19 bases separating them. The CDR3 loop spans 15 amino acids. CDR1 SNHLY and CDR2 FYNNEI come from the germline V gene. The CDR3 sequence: CASSVPGGVGAEQYF. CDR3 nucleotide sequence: TGTGCCAGCAGTGTCCCTGGTGGAGTGGGGGCCGAGCAGTACTTC.

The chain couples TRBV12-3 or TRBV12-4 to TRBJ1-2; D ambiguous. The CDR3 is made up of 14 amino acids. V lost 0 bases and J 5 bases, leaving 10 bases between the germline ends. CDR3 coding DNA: TGTGCCAGCAGTTTAGCGCGGGGAAGATATGGCTACACCTTC. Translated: CASSLARGRYGYTF.

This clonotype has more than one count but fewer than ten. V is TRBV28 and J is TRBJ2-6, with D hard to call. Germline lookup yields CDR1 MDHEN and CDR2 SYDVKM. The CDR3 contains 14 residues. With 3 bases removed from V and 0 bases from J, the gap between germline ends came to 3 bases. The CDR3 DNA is TGTGCCAGCAGTTTGCTCTCTGGGGCCAACGTCCTGACTTTC. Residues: CASSLLSGANVLTF.

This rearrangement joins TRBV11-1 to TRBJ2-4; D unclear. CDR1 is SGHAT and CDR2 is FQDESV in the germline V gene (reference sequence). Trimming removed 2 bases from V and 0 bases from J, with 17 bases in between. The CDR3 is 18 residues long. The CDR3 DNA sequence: TGTGCCAGCAGCTTAATCCGGGTAGGAGACGTAGCCAAAAACATTCAGTACTTC. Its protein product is CASSLIRVGDVAKNIQYF.

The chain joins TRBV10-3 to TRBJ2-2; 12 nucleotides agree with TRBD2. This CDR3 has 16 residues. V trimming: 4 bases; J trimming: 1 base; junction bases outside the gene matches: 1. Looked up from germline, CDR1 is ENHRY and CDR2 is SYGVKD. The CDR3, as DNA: TGTGCCATCAGTGCTAGCGGGAGGGTGAACACCGGGGAGCTGTTTTTT. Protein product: CAISASGRVNTGELFF.

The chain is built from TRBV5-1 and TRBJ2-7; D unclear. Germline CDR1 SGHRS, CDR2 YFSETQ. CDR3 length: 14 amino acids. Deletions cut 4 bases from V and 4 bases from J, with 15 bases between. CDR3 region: CASSKDLSPYEQYF. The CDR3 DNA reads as TGCGCCAGCAGCAAAGACCTCTCGCCTTACGAGCAGTACTTC.

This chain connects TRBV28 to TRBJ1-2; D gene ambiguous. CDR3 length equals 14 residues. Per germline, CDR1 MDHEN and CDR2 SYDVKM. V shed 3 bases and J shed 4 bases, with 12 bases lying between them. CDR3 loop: CASSFPGVAYGYTF. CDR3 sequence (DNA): TGTGCCAGCAGTTTTCCCGGGGTCGCCTATGGCTACACCTTC.

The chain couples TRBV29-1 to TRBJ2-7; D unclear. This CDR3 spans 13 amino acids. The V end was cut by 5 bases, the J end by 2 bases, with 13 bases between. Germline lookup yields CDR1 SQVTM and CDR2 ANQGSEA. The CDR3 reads CSVIGSIPYEQYF. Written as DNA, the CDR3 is TGCAGCGTTATAGGGTCAATCCCCTACGAGCAGTACTTC.

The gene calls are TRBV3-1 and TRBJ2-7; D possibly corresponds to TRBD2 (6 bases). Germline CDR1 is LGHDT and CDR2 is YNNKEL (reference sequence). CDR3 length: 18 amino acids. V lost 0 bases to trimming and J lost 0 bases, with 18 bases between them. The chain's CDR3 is CASSQDPDSGGSSYEQYF. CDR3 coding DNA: TGTGCCAGCAGCCAAGACCCAGATAGCGGAGGGAGCTCCTACGAGCAGTACTTC.

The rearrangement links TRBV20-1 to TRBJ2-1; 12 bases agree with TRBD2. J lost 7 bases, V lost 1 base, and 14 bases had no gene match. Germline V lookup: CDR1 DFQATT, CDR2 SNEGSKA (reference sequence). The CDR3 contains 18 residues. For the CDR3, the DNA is TGCAGTGCTAGAGTGTTACTCCGCGGACTAGCGGGACGGAATGAGCAGTTCTTC. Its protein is CSARVLLRGLAGRNEQFF.

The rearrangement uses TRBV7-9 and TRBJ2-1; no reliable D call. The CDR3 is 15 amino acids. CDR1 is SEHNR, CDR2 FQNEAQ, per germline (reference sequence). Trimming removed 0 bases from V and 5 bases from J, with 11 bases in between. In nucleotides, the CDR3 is TGTGCCAGCAGCTTAGCTTCCCTTGGAGACAATGAGCAGTTCTTC. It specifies CASSLASLGDNEQFF.

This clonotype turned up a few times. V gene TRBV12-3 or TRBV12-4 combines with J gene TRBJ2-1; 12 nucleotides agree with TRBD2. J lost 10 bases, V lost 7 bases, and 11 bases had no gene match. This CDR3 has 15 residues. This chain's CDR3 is CASTLTSGRRVEQFF. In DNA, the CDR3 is TGTGCCAGCACCCTGACTAGCGGGAGAAGGGTCGAGCAGTTCTTC.

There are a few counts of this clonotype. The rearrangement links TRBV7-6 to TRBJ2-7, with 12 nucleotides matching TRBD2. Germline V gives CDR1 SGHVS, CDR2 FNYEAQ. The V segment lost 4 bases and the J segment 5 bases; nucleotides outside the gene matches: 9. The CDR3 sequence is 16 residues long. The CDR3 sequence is CASSSQTSGSNHEQYF. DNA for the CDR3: TGTGCCAGCAGCTCACAGACTAGCGGGAGCAACCACGAGCAGTACTTC.

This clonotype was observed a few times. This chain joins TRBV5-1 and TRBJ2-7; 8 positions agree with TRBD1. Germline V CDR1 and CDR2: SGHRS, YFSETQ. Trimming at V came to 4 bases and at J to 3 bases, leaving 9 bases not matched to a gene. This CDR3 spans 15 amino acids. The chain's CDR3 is CASSQGQASRYEQYF. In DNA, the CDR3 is TGCGCCAGCAGCCAGGGACAGGCATCACGCTACGAGCAGTACTTC. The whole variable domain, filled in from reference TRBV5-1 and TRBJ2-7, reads KAGVTQTPRYLIKTRGQQVTLSCSPISGHRSVSWYQQTPGQGLQFLFEYFSETQRNKGNFPGRFSGRQFSNSRSEMNVSTLELGDSALYLCASSQGQASRYEQYFGPGTRLTVT.

In nucleotides, the CDR3 is TGTGCCACCAGCAGGGGAGGTCCCTACAATGAGCAGTTCTTC. It yields the protein CATSRGGPYNEQFF. This chain connects TRBV15 to TRBJ2-1; weak D call: TRBD2 (6 bases). The CDR3 loop spans 14 amino acids. From germline, CDR1 is LNHNV and CDR2 YYDKDF (reference sequence). Trimming shortened V by 3 bases and J by 2 bases, and 8 bases separated the two germline ends.

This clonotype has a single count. This CDR3 reads CSAVRVFSSYEQYF. The CDR3 DNA reads as TGCAGTGCAGTCAGGGTCTTCAGTTCCTACGAGCAGTACTTC. The chain recombines TRBV20-1 with TRBJ2-7; D might be TRBD1 (5 bases). Trimming shortened V by 6 bases and J by 1 base, and 16 bases separated the two germline ends. From germline, CDR1 is DFQATT and CDR2 SNEGSKA (reference sequence). CDR3 size: 14 residues.

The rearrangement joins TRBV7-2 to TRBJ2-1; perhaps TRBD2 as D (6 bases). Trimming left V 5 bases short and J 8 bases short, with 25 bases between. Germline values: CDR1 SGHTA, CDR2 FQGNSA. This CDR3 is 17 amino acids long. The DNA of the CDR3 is TGTGCCAGCAGCCCAAGACGGGACTTCCCGGTAAGGTATGAGCAGTTCTTC. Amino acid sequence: CASSPRRDFPVRYEQFF.

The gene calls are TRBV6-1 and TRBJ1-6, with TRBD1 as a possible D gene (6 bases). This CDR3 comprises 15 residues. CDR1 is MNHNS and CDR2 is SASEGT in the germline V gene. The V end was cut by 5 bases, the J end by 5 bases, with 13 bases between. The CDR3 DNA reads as TGTGCCAGCAGTAAGGACAGCGGGGATAATTCACCCCTCCACTTT. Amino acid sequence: CASSKDSGDNSPLHF.

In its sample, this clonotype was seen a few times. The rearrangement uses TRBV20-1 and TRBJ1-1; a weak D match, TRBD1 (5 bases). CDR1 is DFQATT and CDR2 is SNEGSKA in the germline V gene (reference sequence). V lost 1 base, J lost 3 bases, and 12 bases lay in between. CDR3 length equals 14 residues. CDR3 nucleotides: TGCAGTGCTAGAGTGGCTGGGGCTGACACTGAAGCTTTCTTT. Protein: CSARVAGADTEAFF.

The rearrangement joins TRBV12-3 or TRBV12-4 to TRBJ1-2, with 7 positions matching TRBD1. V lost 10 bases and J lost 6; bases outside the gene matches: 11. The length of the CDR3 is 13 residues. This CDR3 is CAIRPGQRNGYTF. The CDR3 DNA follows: TGTGCCATCAGACCGGGACAGAGAAATGGCTACACCTTC.

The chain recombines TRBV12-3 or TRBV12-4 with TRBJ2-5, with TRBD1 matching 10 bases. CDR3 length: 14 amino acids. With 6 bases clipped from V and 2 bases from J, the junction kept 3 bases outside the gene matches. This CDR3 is CASRGTGAQETQYF. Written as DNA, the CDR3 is TGTGCCAGCAGGGGGACAGGGGCTCAAGAGACCCAGTACTTC.

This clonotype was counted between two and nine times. The CDR3 DNA follows: TGTGCCAGCAGCCTTGGACTAGCGGGAACTGGTGATGAGCAGTTCTTC. As protein: CASSLGLAGTGDEQFF. The chain recombines TRBV7-2 with TRBJ2-1; 12 bases map to TRBD2. Germline V lookup: CDR1 SGHTA, CDR2 FQGNSA. With 5 bases clipped from V and 8 bases from J, the junction kept 10 bases outside the gene matches. The CDR3 length is 16 residues. The complete variable domain, with remaining parts taken from reference TRBV7-2 and TRBJ2-1, reads GAGVSQSPSNKVTEKGKDVELRCDPISGHTALYWYRQSLGQGLEFLIYFQGNSAPDKSGLPSDRFSAERTGGSVSTLTIQRTQQEDSAVYLCASSLGLAGTGDEQFFGPGTRLTVL.

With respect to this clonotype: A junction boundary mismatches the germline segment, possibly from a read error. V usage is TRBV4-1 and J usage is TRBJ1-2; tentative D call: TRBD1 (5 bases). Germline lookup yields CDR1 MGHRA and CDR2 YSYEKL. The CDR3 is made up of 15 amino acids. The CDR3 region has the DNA TGCACCAGCAGCCAAGATCCAGGCAGGGCTGGTGGCTACACCTTC. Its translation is CTSSQDPGRAGGYTF.

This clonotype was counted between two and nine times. The CDR3 here is CASNGQMNTEAFF. CDR3 sequence (DNA): TGCGCCAGCAACGGACAGATGAACACTGAAGCTTTCTTT. The V gene is TRBV5-1, the J gene TRBJ1-1; a weak D match, TRBD1 (6 bases). The CDR3 contains 13 residues. Trimming pared 6 bases from V and 0 bases from J, leaving 9 bases between. In germline, CDR1 is SGHRS, CDR2 YFSETQ. Full variable domain (rest looked up from reference TRBV5-1 and TRBJ1-1): KAGVTQTPRYLIKTRGQQVTLSCSPISGHRSVSWYQQTPGQGLQFLFEYFSETQRNKGNFPGRFSGRQFSNSRSEMNVSTLELGDSALYLCASNGQMNTEAFFGQGTRLTVV.

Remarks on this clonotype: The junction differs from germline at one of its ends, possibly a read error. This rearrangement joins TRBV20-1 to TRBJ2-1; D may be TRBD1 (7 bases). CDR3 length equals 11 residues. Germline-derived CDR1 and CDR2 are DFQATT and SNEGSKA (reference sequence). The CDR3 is CSARGGRGALF. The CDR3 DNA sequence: TGCAGTGCTAGAGGCGGCAGGGGGGCTCTCTTC.

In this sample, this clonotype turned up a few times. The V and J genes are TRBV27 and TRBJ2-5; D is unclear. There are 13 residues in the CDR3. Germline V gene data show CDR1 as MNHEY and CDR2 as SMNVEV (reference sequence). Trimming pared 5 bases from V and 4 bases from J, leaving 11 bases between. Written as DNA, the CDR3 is TGTGCCAGCAGTCTCCAGACACGAGAGACCCAGTACTTC. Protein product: CASSLQTRETQYF.

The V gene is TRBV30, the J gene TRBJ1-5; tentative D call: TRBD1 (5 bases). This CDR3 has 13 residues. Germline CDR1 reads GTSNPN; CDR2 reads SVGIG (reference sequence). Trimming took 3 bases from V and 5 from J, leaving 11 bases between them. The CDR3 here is CAWREDTDQPQHF. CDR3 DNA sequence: TGTGCCTGGAGGGAGGACACTGATCAGCCCCAGCATTTT. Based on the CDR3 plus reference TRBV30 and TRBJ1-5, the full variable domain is SQTIHQWPATLVQPVGSPLSLECTVEGTSNPNLYWYRQAAGRGLQLLFYSVGIGQISSEVPQNLSASRPQDRQFILSSKKLLLSDSGFYLCAWREDTDQPQHFGDGTRLSIL.

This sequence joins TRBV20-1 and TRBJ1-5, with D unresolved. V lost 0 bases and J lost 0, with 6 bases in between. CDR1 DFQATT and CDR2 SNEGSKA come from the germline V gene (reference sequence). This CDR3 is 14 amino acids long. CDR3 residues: CSAREGNSNQPQHF. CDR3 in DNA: TGCAGTGCTAGAGAGGGGAATAGCAATCAGCCCCAGCATTTT.

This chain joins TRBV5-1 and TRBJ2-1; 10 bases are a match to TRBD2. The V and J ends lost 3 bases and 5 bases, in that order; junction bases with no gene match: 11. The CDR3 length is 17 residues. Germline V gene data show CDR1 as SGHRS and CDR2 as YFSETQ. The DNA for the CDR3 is TGCGCCAGCAGCTCAAGGAAAGGACTAGCGGTGAACAATGAGCAGTTCTTC. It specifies CASSSRKGLAVNNEQFF.